The sequence of this T cell receptor beta chain was determined in a study of T cell responses to AZD1222 COVID-19 vaccine. General study results and limits: Repertoires were obtained solely post-peak T cell response. Dominant CD4 TCR responses targeted spike regions 160-218 and 743-854. Unmutated variant regions are reportedly targeted by nearly half of spike-specific TCRs.

As concerns this clone: The antigen is unknown.

Generated by immunoSEQ multiplex PCR, the TCRdb table keeps only in-frame clones and is missing some. This table has 150,000 to 200,000 clones, 70% to 90% appearing once. Second-dose groups at about 4 or about 12 weeks were pooled. This CDR3 has 13 amino acids. V shed 6 bases and J shed 5 bases, with 13 bases lying between them. Germline V CDR1 and CDR2: MNHEY, SVGAGI. This clonotype originated in an adult who received the AZD1222 COVID-19 vaccine. The V and J genes are TRBV6-5 and TRBJ1-2, with D unresolved. The sequenced sample was peripheral blood, obtained 28 days after the second AZD1222 dose. The CDR3: CASRLGPQYGYTF. The CDR3, as DNA: TGTGCCAGCAGGCTCGGACCGCAGTATGGCTACACCTTC.